This passage covers 3 T cell receptor beta chains from one sample sequenced in a study of blood T cells in healthy people across ages. Next came a second PCR, run for about 6 to 12 cycles, which used a sample-barcoded 5' primer along with a J-beta primer mix. TCRdb fed the 5' RACE reads into MiXCR, producing one record per CDR3 protein. This table has about 720,000 distinct CDR3 sequences, more than 20% appearing once. The same data also contributed to another study, on T cells of mothers and their children.

Source material: blood. These receptor sequences come from a boy aged 5-17 years in good health.

In the case of this clonotype: This CDR3 fails to terminate in the conserved phenylalanine or tryptophan, so it likely reflects a read error. The V gene is TRBV5-1, the J gene TRBJ1-2, with 7 bases that match TRBD1. The germline gives CDR1 SGHRS, CDR2 YFSETQ. The trim removed 4 bases at V and 4 bases at J, leaving 13 bases unmatched. The CDR3 sequence is 16 residues long. CDR3 nucleotide sequence: TGCGCCAGCAGCCCGTCGGGGTCGACAGGGAGCTATGGCTACACCCTC. This gives the protein CASSPSGSTGSYGYTL.

This clonotype was seen a handful of times. The CDR3 DNA is TGTGCCAGCAAAAGTTCCTGGACAGGGTCCAACTATGGCTACACCTTC. It codes for CASKSSWTGSNYGYTF. The chain carries TRBV6-1 and TRBJ1-2, with 8 bases aligning to TRBD1. Germline V gives CDR1 MNHNS, CDR2 SASEGT. The CDR3 extends over 16 amino acids. Germline trimming cut 7 bases from V and 2 bases from J; bases unmatched to any gene: 12.

V is TRBV7-9 and J is TRBJ1-2, with 7 bases matching TRBD1. Germline loops: CDR1 SEHNR, CDR2 FQNEAQ (reference sequence). The CDR3 has 14 amino acids. Trimming removed 4 bases from V and 7 bases from J; junction bases left unmatched: 9. DNA for the CDR3: TGTGCCAGCAGCTCCCAGGGGGTGACGTCTGGCTACACCTTC. Its translation: CASSSQGVTSGYTF.